A selection of T cell receptor beta chains follows, all from one sample in a study of T cells after yellow fever vaccination. In TCRdb, the 5' RACE reads were re-called with MiXCR into one record per CDR3 protein. This table has 150,000 to 200,000 distinct CDR3 sequences, approximately 6.2% appearing once. The sample in question was CD4+ T cells sorted from PBMCs, obtained on the day of the first yellow fever vaccination. The receptors shown here come from a man aged 18 to 30 who received the YFV17D yellow fever vaccine. CDR3s include the opening cysteine and the closing phenylalanine or tryptophan. Fields, in order: CDR3 length, J gene, V gene, clone size, D gene, CDR3 protein, CDR3 DNA. The D gene is left open where the match is weak. Only part of the rows carry a size: once, few, many, or a class if the clone is expanded.

>14|TRBJ1-5|TRBV6-2/TRBV6-3|many|TRBD1
CASSLLQGLQPQHF
TGTGCCAGCAGCCTACTACAGGGGTTGCAGCCCCAGCATTTT
>15|TRBJ1-1|TRBV4-2|many|-
CASSQNPGAYTEAFF
TGTGCCAGCAGCCAAAACCCGGGGGCATACACTGAAGCTTTCTTT
>14|TRBJ1-3|TRBV18|few|-
CASSPDRPGNTIYF
TGTGCCAGCTCACCAGACAGGCCTGGAAACACCATATATTTT
>12|TRBJ1-2|TRBV7-2|-|-
CASSLRAVGYTF
TGTGCCAGCAGCTTACGGGCGGTTGGCTACACCTTC
>14|TRBJ1-2|TRBV10-3|-|-
CAIRNRRLNYGYTF
TGTGCCATCAGGAACAGGCGACTTAACTATGGCTACACCTTC
>15|TRBJ1-5|TRBV7-2|few|-
CASSLGGRLDQPQHF
TGTGCCAGCAGCCTAGGGGGTCGACTCGATCAGCCCCAGCATTTT
>12|TRBJ2-7|TRBV29-1|-|TRBD1
CSGTTDRDEQYF
TGCAGCGGCACGACGGACAGGGACGAGCAGTACTTC
>14|TRBJ2-2|TRBV5-1|many|-
CASSLDGQTGELFF
TGCGCCAGCAGCTTGGACGGCCAGACCGGGGAGCTGTTTTTT
>14|TRBJ2-1|TRBV24-1|many|-
CATGDRSSYNEQFF
TGTGCCACCGGGGACCGCAGCTCCTACAATGAGCAGTTCTTC
>12|TRBJ2-5|TRBV29-1|many|-
CSVGPGAETQYF
TGCAGCGTGGGCCCGGGGGCCGAGACCCAGTACTTC